The rows below give T cell receptor beta chains drawn from one sample of a study of T cell repertoires in cytomegalovirus infection. TCRdb redid the calling of the reads with MiXCR, one entry per CDR3 protein. The sample includes just under 500,000 distinct CDR3 sequences, 30% to 40% of them seen just once. For these receptors, no antigen is known. The source material was cultured PBMCs, sampled from culture after CMV antigen stimulation. Every receptor here comes from a human donor in good health (CMV status not recorded). Some clones in this sample may be carry-over from other donors' samples. Both conserved end residues are part of each CDR3. A D gene is named only where the DNA matches it firmly. Size is stated for part of the rows, as once, few or many counts, or as a class when the clone is expanded.

.,TRBD2,TRBV14,TRBJ2-5,CASSQGFVTSGRVWEETQYF,TGTGCCAGCAGCCAAGGGTTCGTTACTAGCGGGAGAGTGTGGGAAGAGACCCAGTACTTC
.,.,TRBV4-2,TRBJ2-1,CASSPGRINEQFF,TGTGCCAGCAGCCCCGGACGGATCAATGAGCAGTTCTTC
few,.,TRBV6-2/TRBV6-3,TRBJ2-2,CASLGRVNTGELFF,TGTGCCAGCTTAGGTCGGGTGAACACCGGGGAGCTGTTTTTT
many,TRBD1,TRBV7-2,TRBJ1-3,CASSLDGQGASAFGNTIYF,TGTGCCAGCAGCTTAGATGGGCAGGGGGCTTCAGCTTTTGGAAACACCATATATTTT
.,.,TRBV20-1,TRBJ2-1,CSGREDNEQFF,TGCAGTGGCCGAGAAGACAATGAGCAGTTCTTC
few,TRBD2,TRBV11-2,TRBJ2-5,CASSRWREETQYF,TGTGCCAGCAGCCGGTGGCGGGAGGAGACCCAGTACTTC
few,.,TRBV7-2,TRBJ2-1,CASSFRPMGRNEQFF,TGTGCCAGCAGCTTTCGGCCAATGGGGCGCAATGAGCAGTTCTTC
.,.,TRBV18,TRBJ2-1,CASTGLLSYNEQFF,TGTGCCAGTACGGGACTTCTTTCCTACAATGAGCAGTTCTTC
few,TRBD1,TRBV7-9,TRBJ2-2,CASSVAGTDSYGTGELFF,TGTGCCAGCAGCGTAGCCGGGACAGATTCCTACGGCACCGGGGAGCTGTTTTTT
.,.,TRBV6-1,TRBJ2-3,CSSRWGLRDTQYF,TGTTCCAGCAGGTGGGGGCTTCGCGATACGCAGTATTTT
.,.,TRBV9,TRBJ2-3,CASSAYPEAQYF,TGTGCCAGCAGCGCCTACCCAGAGGCGCAGTATTTT
few,TRBD2,TRBV4-1,TRBJ2-3,CASSQGPSGGTDTQYF,TGCGCCAGCAGCCAAGGCCCGAGCGGGGGAACCGATACGCAGTATTTT
few,TRBD2,TRBV7-9,TRBJ2-1,CASSFSLAGGDHNEQFF,TGTGCCAGCAGCTTTAGCTTAGCGGGAGGCGACCACAATGAGCAGTTCTTC
few,.,TRBV29-1,TRBJ1-4,CSAAETGLLEKLFF,TGCAGCGCCGCCGAAACAGGGCTTCTCGAAAAACTGTTTTTT
.,.,TRBV15,TRBJ2-1,CATSRGSSYNEQFF,TGTGCCACCAGCAGAGGGTCTAGCTACAATGAGCAGTTCTTC
.,.,TRBV13,TRBJ2-7,CASSLEDSTYEQYF,TGTGCCAGCAGCTTAGAGGACTCGACCTACGAGCAGTACTTC
.,.,TRBV29-1,TRBJ1-2,CSAEGGRANYGYTF,TGCAGCGCCGAAGGGGGAAGGGCTAACTATGGCTACACCTTC
.,TRBD2,TRBV4-1,TRBJ2-1,CASSQGERGSYNEQFF,TGCGCCAGCAGCCAAGGGGAGCGGGGGTCCTACAATGAGCAGTTCTTC
.,.,TRBV11-2,TRBJ1-2,CASSLLPGTQSNYGYTF,TGTGCCAGCAGCTTACTACCCGGGACCCAGAGTAACTATGGCTACACCTTC
.,TRBD1,TRBV27,TRBJ2-4,CASSPSINRGNIQYF,TGTGCCAGCAGTCCATCAATAAACAGGGGAAACATTCAGTACTTC
few,.,TRBV6-6,TRBJ2-7,CASSYRGHLSYEQYF,TGTGCCAGCAGTTATAGGGGACACCTCTCCTACGAGCAGTACTTC
.,TRBD1,TRBV6-8,TRBJ2-7,CASSLTGTDSSYEQYF,TGTGCCAGCAGTCTAACCGGGACAGACAGCTCCTACGAGCAGTACTTC
few,.,TRBV12-3/TRBV12-4,TRBJ2-3,CASSLAESPQDTQYF,TGTGCCAGCAGTTTGGCAGAGAGCCCACAGGATACGCAGTATTTT
.,TRBD1,TRBV25-1,TRBJ2-7,CASSEGQGRTEQYF,TGTGCCAGCAGTGAGGGACAGGGACGTACCGAGCAGTACTTC
.,.,TRBV7-2,TRBJ2-1,CASSLREQFF,TGTGCCAGCAGCTTGAGAGAGCAGTTCTTC
.,TRBD2,TRBV2,TRBJ2-5,CASSVGPGLAGGIVQETQYF,TGTGCCAGCAGTGTGGGGCCGGGACTAGCGGGAGGTATAGTCCAAGAGACCCAGTACTTC
.,TRBD1,TRBV7-2,TRBJ1-4,CASSGPGQTNEKLFF,TGTGCCAGCAGCGGGCCGGGACAGACTAATGAAAAACTGTTTTTT
.,.,TRBV10-3,TRBJ1-5,CAISGGSSNQPQHF,TGTGCCATCAGTGGAGGTTCCAGCAATCAGCCCCAGCATTTT
few,.,TRBV25-1,TRBJ1-3,CASSESGMRARGNTIYF,TGTGCCAGCAGTGAATCAGGCATGAGGGCGCGGGGAAACACCATATATTTT
.,.,TRBV28,TRBJ2-5,CASSLWGEEETQYF,TGTGCCAGCAGTTTGTGGGGAGAGGAAGAGACCCAGTACTTC
few,.,TRBV6-5,TRBJ2-5,CASSYLTGETQYF,TGTGCCAGCAGTTACTTGACGGGGGAGACCCAGTACTTC
few,.,TRBV7-2,TRBJ1-2,CASRMLTEANYGYTF,TGTGCCAGCAGGATGTTGACAGAAGCTAACTATGGCTACACCTTC
.,.,TRBV19,TRBJ1-2,CASSMFKNYGYTF,TGTGCCAGTAGTATGTTTAAAAACTATGGCTACACCTTC
.,.,TRBV4-3,TRBJ1-1,CASSQAAGRDTEAFF,TGCGCCAGCAGCCAAGCTGCAGGGCGGGACACTGAAGCTTTCTTT
many,.,TRBV6-1,TRBJ2-5,CASSSPRVQETQYF,TGTGCCAGCAGCTCCCCCAGGGTACAAGAGACCCAGTACTTC
.,.,TRBV7-9,TRBJ1-5,CASSLAVSGFGQPQHF,TGTGCCAGCAGCTTAGCGGTTTCAGGGTTCGGTCAGCCCCAGCATTTT
many,TRBD2,TRBV7-2,TRBJ2-2,CASSLGPAGETGELFF,TGTGCCAGCAGTTTGGGGCCAGCGGGAGAGACCGGGGAGCTGTTTTTT
.,TRBD2,TRBV6-5,TRBJ2-3,CASSRLAGGRSSTDTQYF,TGTGCCAGCAGTAGACTAGCGGGAGGAAGATCGAGCACAGATACGCAGTATTTT
.,.,TRBV28,TRBJ1-1,CASSPRKTGTLGTEAFF,TGTGCCAGCAGTCCAAGGAAAACAGGGACTTTGGGCACTGAAGCTTTCTTT
.,.,TRBV7-2,TRBJ1-1,CASSLEGGADTEAFF,TGTGCCAGCAGCTTAGAAGGGGGGGCGGACACTGAAGCTTTCTTT
.,TRBD1,TRBV7-9,TRBJ1-2,CASSSTDREGSNYGYTF,TGTGCCAGCAGCTCCACGGACAGGGAGGGCTCTAACTATGGCTACACCTTC
few,.,TRBV7-2,TRBJ1-2,CASTRQLNYGYTF,TGTGCCAGCACCAGGCAGCTTAACTATGGCTACACCTTC
few,TRBD2,TRBV12-3/TRBV12-4,TRBJ2-1,CASSKGLAGNNEQFF,TGTGCCAGCAGTAAGGGGCTAGCGGGAAACAATGAGCAGTTCTTC
.,.,TRBV6-2/TRBV6-3,TRBJ2-4,CASSTRQHGIQYF,TGTGCCAGCAGTACGAGACAACACGGCATTCAGTACTTC